This T cell receptor beta chain derives from a study of CXCR3-negative and CXCR3-positive naive CD8 T cells. Study outcomes and limitations: Naive cells that were CXCR3-negative or CXCR3-positive used TRBV-TRBJ genes alike, while memory cells diverged. In cryopreserved cells, CXCR3 expression partially decreased, and fresh PBMCs were used in most assays.

At about 310,000 cells each, triplicate sorts were carried out for each CD8+ T cell subset. The germline CDR1 and CDR2 sequences are LGHNA and YSLEER. This CDR3 is 15 amino acids long. In preparing the TRB cDNA libraries, 5' RACE with UMI labels was used. TCRdb reprocessed the 5' RACE reads and stores each CDR3 protein as one record, lacking DNA. The sample totals roughly 48,000 distinct CDR3 sequences. Points on this clonotype: Its antigen is unknown.

The sequence derives from a human donor in good health. Some clones in this sample may be carry-over from other donors' samples. V is TRBV4-3 and J is TRBJ2-1; TCRdb outputs TRBD2, but without DNA this stays unchecked. What was sequenced was memory CD8+ T cells from blood. This chain's CDR3 is CASSPSSGEYNEQFF.